The subject of this entry is one T cell receptor (beta chain). Its antigen is unidentified. Produced via immunoSEQ multiplex PCR; TCRdb's table is partial and in-frame only. The sample consists of about 22,000 clones, around 89% of them appearing once. The data derive from a study of lymphopenia after photon versus proton radiotherapy. Study results and caveats: Proton therapy kept repertoires fairly stable, unlike photons, which gained effector/memory cells. Post-nadir diversity loss with photons came from oligoclonal expansion, particularly CD8+ Temra cells.

V lost 2 bases to trimming and J lost 4 bases; unmatched junction nucleotides: 19. Germline CDR1 is SGHVT and CDR2 is SQSDAQ. CDR3 length equals 20 residues. The genes are TRBV7-4 and TRBJ1-5; 8 nucleotides match TRBD1. Sequenced here: peripheral blood, sampled from a patient treated with proton-based radiotherapy. This TCR was recovered from a man aged 80 or over with esophageal cancer. The CDR3 loop reads CASSLLFLWGKQGGNQPQHF. CDR3 DNA sequence: TGTGCCAGCAGCTTATTGTTTCTCTGGGGCAAACAGGGGGGGAATCAGCCCCAGCATTTT.